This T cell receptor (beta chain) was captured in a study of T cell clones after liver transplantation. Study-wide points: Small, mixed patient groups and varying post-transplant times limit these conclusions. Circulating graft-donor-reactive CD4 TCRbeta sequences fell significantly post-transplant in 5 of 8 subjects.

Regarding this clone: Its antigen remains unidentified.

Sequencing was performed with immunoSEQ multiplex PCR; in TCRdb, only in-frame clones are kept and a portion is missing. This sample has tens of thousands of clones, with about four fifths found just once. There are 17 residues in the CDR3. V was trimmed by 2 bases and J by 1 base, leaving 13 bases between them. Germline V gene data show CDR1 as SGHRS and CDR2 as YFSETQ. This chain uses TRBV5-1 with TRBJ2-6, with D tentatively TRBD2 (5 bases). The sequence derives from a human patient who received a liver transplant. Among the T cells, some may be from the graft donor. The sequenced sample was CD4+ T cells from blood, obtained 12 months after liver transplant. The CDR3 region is CASSFGYRGSGANVLTF. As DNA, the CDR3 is TGCGCCAGCAGCTTTGGATATCGGGGTTCTGGGGCCAACGTCCTGACTTTC.